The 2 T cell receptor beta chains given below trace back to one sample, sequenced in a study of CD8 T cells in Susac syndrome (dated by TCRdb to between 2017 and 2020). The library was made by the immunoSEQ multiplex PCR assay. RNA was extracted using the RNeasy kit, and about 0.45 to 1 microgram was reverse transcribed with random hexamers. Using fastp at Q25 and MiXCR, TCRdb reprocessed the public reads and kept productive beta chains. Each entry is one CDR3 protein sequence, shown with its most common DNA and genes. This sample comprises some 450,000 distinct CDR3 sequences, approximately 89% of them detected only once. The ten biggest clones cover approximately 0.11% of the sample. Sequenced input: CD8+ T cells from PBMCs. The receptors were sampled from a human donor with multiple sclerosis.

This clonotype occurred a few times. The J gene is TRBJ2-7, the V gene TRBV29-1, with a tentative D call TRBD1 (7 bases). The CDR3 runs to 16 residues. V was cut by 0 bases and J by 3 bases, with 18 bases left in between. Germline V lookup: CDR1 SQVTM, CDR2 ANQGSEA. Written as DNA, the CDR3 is TGCAGCGTTGAAGATCCTTCCAGGGGGGAATACTACGAGCAGTACTTC. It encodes CSVEDPSRGEYYEQYF.

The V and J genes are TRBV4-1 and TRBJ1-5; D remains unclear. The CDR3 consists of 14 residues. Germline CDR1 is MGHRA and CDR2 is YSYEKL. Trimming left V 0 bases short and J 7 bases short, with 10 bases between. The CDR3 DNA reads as TGCGCCAGCAGCCAAGAAGGGTTCAACCAGCCCCAGCATTTT. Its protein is CASSQEGFNQPQHF.